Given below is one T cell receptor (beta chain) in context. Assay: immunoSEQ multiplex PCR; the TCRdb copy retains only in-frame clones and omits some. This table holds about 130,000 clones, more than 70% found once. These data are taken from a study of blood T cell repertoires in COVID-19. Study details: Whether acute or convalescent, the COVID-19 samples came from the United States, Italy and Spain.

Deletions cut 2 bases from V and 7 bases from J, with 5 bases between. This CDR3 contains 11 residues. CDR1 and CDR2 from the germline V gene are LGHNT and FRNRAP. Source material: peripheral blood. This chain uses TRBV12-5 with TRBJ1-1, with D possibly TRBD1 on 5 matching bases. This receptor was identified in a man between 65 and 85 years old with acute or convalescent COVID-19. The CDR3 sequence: CASGLRGEAFF. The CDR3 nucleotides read TGTGCTAGTGGTTTGAGGGGTGAAGCTTTCTTT.